The clone carrying this T cell receptor beta chain was counted many times. Individual cDNA molecules were tagged with unique molecular identifiers. TCRdb processed the 5' RACE reads anew with MiXCR; each CDR3 protein has one entry. Of around 78,000 distinct CDR3 sequences detected, 11% to 15% appear once; the ten largest clones hold 3%. This sample was included in a study of early T cells in non-severe SARS-CoV-2 infection. Study background: With bulk RNA from unsorted whole blood as input, sequencing yielded unpaired chains.

Germline assignment: CDR1 LNHDA and CDR2 SQIVND (reference sequence). This CDR3 contains 14 residues. Trimming cost V 5 bases and J 8 bases; bases outside gene matches: 7. The sample comprised whole blood. The chain links TRBV19 to TRBJ1-4; TRBD1 matches at 8 bases. This clonotype was sampled from an adult who was a healthcare worker with PCR-confirmed SARS-CoV-2 infection or an uninfected control (not recorded which). CDR3 in amino acids: CASSWDRLGEKLFF. The CDR3 bases are TGTGCCAGTAGTTGGGACAGGTTAGGGGAAAAACTGTTTTTT.